What follows are 23 T cell receptor beta chains derived from one specimen sequenced in a study of T cell clonotyping in hematopoietic cell transplantation. Time point given: recipient sample about 28 days before transplant, after cytoreduction. Clones were sequenced by immunoSEQ multiplex PCR, and TCRdb holds only the in-frame ones, with some missing. The sample lists about 47,000 clones; approximately 80% were seen once. The specimen comprised peripheral blood mononuclear cells, sampled before stem cell transplant. These receptors all come from a man in his 60s with myelodysplastic syndrome. Some clones in this sample may be carry-over from other donors' samples.

The chain recombines TRBV28 with TRBJ1-5; D is perhaps TRBD1 (5 bases). The V and J ends lost 1 base and 0 bases respectively, with 13 bases between them. Looked up from germline, CDR1 is MDHEN and CDR2 is SYDVKM. CDR3 length equals 17 residues. CDR3 in amino acids: CASSLSEGTFSNQPQHF. In DNA, the CDR3 is TGTGCCAGCAGTTTATCGGAGGGGACCTTTAGCAATCAGCCCCAGCATTTT. Based on the CDR3 plus reference TRBV28 and TRBJ1-5, the full variable domain is DVKVTQSSRYLVKRTGEKVFLECVQDMDHENMFWYRQDPGLGLRLIYFSYDVKMKEKGDIPEGYSVSREKKERFSLILESASTNQTSMYLCASSLSEGTFSNQPQHFGDGTRLSIL.

The rearrangement links TRBV20-1 to TRBJ1-1; possible D gene TRBD1, 5 bases. CDR3 length: 11 residues. Looked up from germline, CDR1 is DFQATT and CDR2 is SNEGSKA (reference sequence). Trimming took 6 bases from V and 6 from J, leaving 11 bases between them. CDR3: CSANGRAEAFF. CDR3 sequence (DNA): TGCAGTGCCAATGGCAGGGCTGAAGCTTTCTTT.

This clone was observed a few times. This chain connects TRBV25-1 to TRBJ1-4, with D maybe TRBD1 (5 bases). The V end was cut by 6 bases, the J end by 10 bases, with 21 bases between. Germline V lookup: CDR1 MGHDK, CDR2 SYGVNS. There are 15 residues in the CDR3. This chain's CDR3 is CASSATGAVGGKLFF. CDR3 coding DNA: TGTGCCAGCAGCGCCACCGGGGCCGTGGGGGGAAAACTGTTTTTT.

The chain uses TRBV6-6 and TRBJ1-1; possibly TRBD1 for D (6 bases). Germline V gives CDR1 MNHNY, CDR2 SVGAGI (reference sequence). V was cut by 0 bases and J by 1 base, with 6 bases left in between. The CDR3 sequence is 14 residues long. CDR3 bases: TGTGCCAGCAGTTACTCGACAGGGAACACTGAAGCTTTCTTT. Translating gives CASSYSTGNTEAFF.

V usage is TRBV5-4 and J usage is TRBJ1-2; 10 nucleotides match TRBD1. Losses at the gene ends were 0 bases for V and 6 bases for J; bases not matched to a gene: 8. CDR3 size: 16 residues. CDR1 is SGHNT, CDR2 YYREEE, per germline (reference sequence). CDR3 residues: CASSLVRDRGENGYTF. The DNA for the CDR3 is TGTGCCAGCAGCTTGGTCCGGGACAGGGGAGAGAATGGCTACACCTTC.

The CDR3 reads CAISESKIRAFF. Written as DNA, the CDR3 is TGTGCCATCAGTGAGTCGAAAATTCGAGCTTTCTTT. The rearrangement uses TRBV10-3 and TRBJ1-1; D remains unclear. Germline loops: CDR1 ENHRY, CDR2 SYGVKD. V lost 0 bases, J lost 10 bases, and 9 bases lay in between. The CDR3 contains 12 residues.

About this clone: The junction does not match germline at one end; this may be a read error. The chain combines TRBV7-7 with TRBJ2-1; 10 bases match TRBD2. The CDR3 totals 16 residues. The V gene's germline CDR1 is SSHAT and CDR2 FNYEAQ (reference sequence). The CDR3 nucleotides read TGTGCTAGCAGCCCGCTAGCGGGGGCCTCCTACAATGAGCAGTTCTTC. Translating it yields CASSPLAGASYNEQFF.

CDR3 DNA: TGTGCCAGCGGCCCCCGGGGTTACAATGAGCAGTTCTTC. This encodes CASGPRGYNEQFF. The V call is TRBV7-2, the J call TRBJ2-1, with D possibly TRBD2 on 5 matching bases. Trimming left V 8 bases short and J 4 bases short, with 12 bases between. Germline CDR1 reads SGHTA; CDR2 reads FQGNSA. The CDR3 totals 13 residues.

This rearrangement joins TRBV7-2 to TRBJ1-2, with a possible D match to TRBD1 (5 bases). Germline CDR1 reads SGHTA; CDR2 reads FQGNSA. The CDR3 runs to 14 residues. Deletions cut 3 bases from V and 3 bases from J, with 11 bases between. The CDR3 nucleotides read TGTGCCAGCAGCTTCGATAGGGGAGACTATGGCTACACCTTC. It is translated as CASSFDRGDYGYTF.

The chain has TRBV7-2 and TRBJ2-1; D is ambiguous. This CDR3 has 14 amino acids. Trimming removed 5 bases at V and 4 bases at J, with 12 bases between. Germline CDR1 and CDR2: SGHTA and FQGNSA. CDR3 amino acids: CASSINTVYNEQFF. CDR3 sequence (DNA): TGTGCCAGCAGCATTAATACAGTATACAATGAGCAGTTCTTC.

The rearrangement joins TRBV30 to TRBJ2-5; D remains ambiguous. The germline gives CDR1 GTSNPN, CDR2 SVGIG (reference sequence). The CDR3 extends over 14 amino acids. The V end lost 1 base, the J end lost 2 bases, and 11 bases lay between the germline ends. This chain's CDR3 is CAWSAHTVQETQYF. In nucleotides, the CDR3 is TGTGCCTGGAGTGCCCATACAGTTCAAGAGACCCAGTACTTC.

This clone was detected once. This CDR3 is also generated by other DNA sequences in the sample. The V call is TRBV5-1, the J call TRBJ1-3, with no clear D. Trimming took off 4 bases at V and 0 bases at J, with 11 bases between the two ends. The CDR3 is 15 residues long. In germline, CDR1 is SGHRS, CDR2 YFSETQ. This CDR3 reads CASSRTGDSGNTIYF. In DNA form, the CDR3 reads TGCGCCAGCAGCCGTACGGGCGACTCTGGAAACACCATATATTTT.

The genes are TRBV7-2 and TRBJ2-7; weak D call: TRBD1 (6 bases). CDR3 length equals 15 residues. Germline loops: CDR1 SGHTA, CDR2 FQGNSA. Trimming removed 3 bases at V and 3 bases at J, with 15 bases between. CDR3 coding DNA: TGTGCCAGCAGCTTTAACCAGGGGAAAGGCTACGAGCAGTACTTC. Translation gives CASSFNQGKGYEQYF.

This clone has only one observation. The genes are TRBV5-1 and TRBJ2-1; 10 nucleotides match TRBD2. Per the germline V gene, CDR1 is SGHRS and CDR2 is YFSETQ. Trimming cost V 3 bases and J 6 bases; bases outside gene matches: 6. The CDR3 sequence is 15 residues long. CDR3 loop: CASSSAGGSFNEQFF. The DNA for the CDR3 is TGCGCCAGCAGCTCAGCGGGGGGGAGTTTCAATGAGCAGTTCTTC.

In DNA, the CDR3 is TGTGCCTGGCGGACAGAAGGCTACGAGCAGTACTTC. Amino acid sequence: CAWRTEGYEQYF. This chain connects TRBV30 to TRBJ2-7; a possible D gene is TRBD1 (6 bases). Trimming left V 5 bases short and J 3 bases short, with 11 bases between. Per the germline V gene, CDR1 is GTSNPN and CDR2 is SVGIG (reference sequence). The CDR3 is made up of 12 amino acids.

The V gene is TRBV11-2, the J gene TRBJ2-2, with D perhaps TRBD2 (6 bases). Looked up from germline, CDR1 is SGHAT and CDR2 is FQNNGV. With 5 bases removed from V and 6 bases from J, the gap between germline ends came to 13 bases. This CDR3 has 14 amino acids. The CDR3 reads CASSPYGGAGELFF. Written as DNA, the CDR3 is TGTGCCAGCAGCCCCTACGGCGGGGCCGGGGAGCTGTTTTTT.

This chain joins TRBV7-9 and TRBJ1-2; no definite D call. Trimming stripped 5 bases from V and 7 bases from J, with 11 bases between. Germline CDR1 and CDR2: SEHNR and FQNEAQ (reference sequence). CDR3 length: 12 residues. As DNA, the CDR3 is TGTGCCAGCAGCATGGGTTTAGGTGGCTACACCTTC. Translation: CASSMGLGGYTF.

There are a few counts of this clone. The chain carries TRBV19 and TRBJ1-2; the D gene is possibly TRBD1 (5 bases). The CDR3 is made up of 12 amino acids. Trimming shortened V by 3 bases and J by 8 bases, and 10 bases separated the two germline ends. Germline V gives CDR1 LNHDA, CDR2 SQIVND (reference sequence). In nucleotides, the CDR3 is TGTGCCAGTAGTATCGGGACTATGGGCTACACCTTC. This encodes CASSIGTMGYTF.

This rearrangement joins TRBV5-1 to TRBJ1-1; D gene ambiguous. The V gene's germline CDR1 is SGHRS and CDR2 YFSETQ. This CDR3 has 15 amino acids. Trimming pared 3 bases from V and 2 bases from J, leaving 14 bases between. CDR3 DNA: TGCGCCAGCAGCTGGAGAGACAATTCCAACACTGAAGCTTTCTTT. It yields the protein CASSWRDNSNTEAFF.

The chain employs TRBV19 and TRBJ2-7; perhaps TRBD2 as D (6 bases). The CDR3 runs 16 residues. Per germline, CDR1 LNHDA and CDR2 SQIVND (reference sequence). V shed 5 bases and J shed 3 bases, with 20 bases lying between them. CDR3 sequence (DNA): TGTGCCAGTAGTCTTTCTGGGACGGGGGTGAGCTACGAGCAGTACTTC. Its protein is CASSLSGTGVSYEQYF.

This clone was observed once. The rearrangement joins TRBV6-6 to TRBJ1-6; D call uncertain. Trimming removed 5 bases from V and 7 bases from J, with 9 bases in between. The CDR3 covers 13 residues. Germline V gene data show CDR1 as MNHNY and CDR2 as SVGAGI (reference sequence). The CDR3 sequence: CASSREGNSPLHF. The CDR3 DNA sequence: TGTGCCAGCAGTCGGGAAGGGAATTCACCCCTCCACTTT.

The V and J genes are TRBV30 and TRBJ2-5; 15 bases agree with TRBD2. The CDR3 is 15 residues long. V shed 3 bases, J shed 5 bases, and the junction held 4 bases outside the gene matches. The germline gives CDR1 GTSNPN, CDR2 SVGIG (reference sequence). The CDR3 bases are TGTGCCTGGAGGGGACTAGCGGGGGGAGAGGAGACCCAGTACTTC. Its translation: CAWRGLAGGEETQYF. Looking up the rest from reference TRBV30 and TRBJ2-5 gives the full variable domain: SQTIHQWPATLVQPVGSPLSLECTVEGTSNPNLYWYRQAAGRGLQLLFYSVGIGQISSEVPQNLSASRPQDRQFILSSKKLLLSDSGFYLCAWRGLAGGEETQYFGPGTRLLVL.

The chain couples TRBV6-1 to TRBJ1-5, with 8 bases that match TRBD1. Losses at the gene ends were 6 bases for V and 5 bases for J; bases not matched to a gene: 3. There are 13 residues in the CDR3. The germline V gene has CDR1 MNHNS and CDR2 SASEGT. CDR3 region: CASSPTGDQPQHF. CDR3 bases: TGTGCCAGCAGCCCGACAGGGGATCAGCCCCAGCATTTT.